This TCR beta chain stems from a study of T cell changes during pregnancy in multiple sclerosis. V was pared by 3 bases and J by 6 bases, with 9 bases between. This CDR3 spans 12 amino acids. Germline V CDR1 and CDR2: LGHNA, YNFKEQ. Using immunoSEQ multiplex PCR, the repertoire was profiled, and TCRdb retains in-frame clones only, with some absent. This sample has approximately 93,000 clones; less than 95% occur once, and the top ten carry around 2%. The receptor comes from a female donor in good health, enrolled as a control in a pregnancy study. This sequence joins TRBV4-2 and TRBJ2-7, with D maybe TRBD1 (6 bases). Material: peripheral blood, obtained in the first trimester of pregnancy. In DNA form, the CDR3 reads TGTGCCAGCAGCCAGGGGGCCAGCGAGCAGTACTTC. It specifies CASSQGASEQYF.